The clone carrying this TCR beta chain was observed a few times. Its antigen is unidentified. The data stem from a study of beta chain features in type 1 diabetes. Isolated RNA was reverse transcribed in full, so expressed TCRB transcripts were sequenced. There were 3.5 million to 4.5 million reads on average in the naive, central memory and regulatory T cell samples. TCRdb's table, derived via immunoSEQ multiplex PCR, lists solely in-frame clones and lacks some. The table has about 160,000 clones, about 8.3% seen once. General observations from the study: Moderate but significant shortening of TCRB CDR3s was recorded in all four CD4+ subsets from Type 1 diabetes patients. The cDNA sequencing approach could over-represent high-TCR-expressing cells.

The CDR3 length is 15 residues. V shed 0 bases, J shed 3 bases, and the junction held 3 bases outside the gene matches. In germline, CDR1 is LNHNV, CDR2 YYDKDF (reference sequence). V and J are TRBV15 and TRBJ2-7, with 9 nucleotides matching TRBD2. This sequence originates from a woman aged 18-29 years with type 1 diabetes. Sequences were obtained from central memory CD4+ T cells from blood. The CDR3 bases are TGTGCCACCAGCAGAGATCCAGCGGGAGGCTACGAGCAGTACTTC. The encoded protein is CATSRDPAGGYEQYF.